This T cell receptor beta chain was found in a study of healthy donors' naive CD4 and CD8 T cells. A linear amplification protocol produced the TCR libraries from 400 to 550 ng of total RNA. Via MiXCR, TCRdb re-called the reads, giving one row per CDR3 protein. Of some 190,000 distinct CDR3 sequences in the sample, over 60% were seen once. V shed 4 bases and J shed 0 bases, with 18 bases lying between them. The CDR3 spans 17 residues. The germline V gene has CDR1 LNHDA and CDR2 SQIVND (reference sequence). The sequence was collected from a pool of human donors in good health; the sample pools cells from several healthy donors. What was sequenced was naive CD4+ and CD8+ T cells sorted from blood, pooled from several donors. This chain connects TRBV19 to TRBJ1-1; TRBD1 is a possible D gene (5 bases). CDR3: CASSNSLRGLLNTEAFF. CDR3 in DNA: TGTGCCAGTAGTAACTCGCTTAGGGGCCTCCTGAACACTGAAGCTTTCTTT.